This TCR beta chain was retrieved from a study of monozygotic twins with inflammatory bowel disease. General study points: No one strong IBD-associated signal or clonotype was supported. Among IBD patients, fewer clonotypes were shared with others than among healthy twins, especially with disease activity.

As to this clonotype: Antigen: not known.

CDR3 length equals 14 residues. Germline CDR1 is SGHVS and CDR2 is FNYEAQ. During cDNA synthesis, UMIs that each contained a 6-nucleotide sample barcode were added by means of template switching. TCRdb re-called the 5' RACE reads; every CDR3 protein appears as one record, without DNA. This sample's table reports over 200,000 distinct CDR3 sequences. The receptor comes from a human donor with ulcerative colitis or Crohn's disease, or a healthy co-twin of an affected twin (not recorded which). The chain couples TRBV7-6 to TRBJ2-5; TCRdb's D gene call, TRBD1, goes unchecked for lack of DNA. Sequenced: blood. The CDR3 region is CASSLRGGAETQYF. The complete variable domain, with remaining parts taken from reference TRBV7-6 and TRBJ2-5, reads GAGVSQSPRYKVTKRGQDVALRCDPISGHVSLYWYRQALGQGPEFLTYFNYEAQQDKSGLPNDRFSAERPEGSISTLTIQRTEQRDSAMYRCASSLRGGAETQYFGPGTRLLVL.